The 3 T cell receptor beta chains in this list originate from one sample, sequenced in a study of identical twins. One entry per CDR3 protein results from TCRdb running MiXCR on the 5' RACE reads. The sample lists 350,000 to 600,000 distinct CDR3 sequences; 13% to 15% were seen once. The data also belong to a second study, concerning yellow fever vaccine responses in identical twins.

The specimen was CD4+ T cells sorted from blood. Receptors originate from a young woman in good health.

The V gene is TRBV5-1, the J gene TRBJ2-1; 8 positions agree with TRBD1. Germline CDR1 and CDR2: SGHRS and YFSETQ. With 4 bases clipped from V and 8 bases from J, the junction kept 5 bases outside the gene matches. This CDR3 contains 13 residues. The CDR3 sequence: CASSGGTGYEQFF. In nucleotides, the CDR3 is TGCGCCAGCAGCGGAGGGACAGGCTATGAGCAGTTCTTC. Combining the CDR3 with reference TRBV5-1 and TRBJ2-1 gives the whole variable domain KAGVTQTPRYLIKTRGQQVTLSCSPISGHRSVSWYQQTPGQGLQFLFEYFSETQRNKGNFPGRFSGRQFSNSRSEMNVSTLELGDSALYLCASSGGTGYEQFFGPGTRLTVL.

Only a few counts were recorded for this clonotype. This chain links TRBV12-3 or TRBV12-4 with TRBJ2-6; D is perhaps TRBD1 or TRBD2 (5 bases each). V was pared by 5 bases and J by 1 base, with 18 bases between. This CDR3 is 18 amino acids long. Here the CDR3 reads CASSKDQGRESGANVLTF. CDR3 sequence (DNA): TGTGCCAGCAGTAAGGATCAGGGCAGGGAGTCTGGGGCCAACGTCCTGACTTTC.

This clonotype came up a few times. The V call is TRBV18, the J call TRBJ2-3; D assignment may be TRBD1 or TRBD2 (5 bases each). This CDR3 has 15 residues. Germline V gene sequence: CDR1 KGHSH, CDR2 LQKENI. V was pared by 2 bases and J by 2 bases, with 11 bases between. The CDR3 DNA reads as TGTGCCAGCTCACCAATTCCCGGGACCACAGATACGCAGTATTTT. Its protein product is CASSPIPGTTDTQYF.